A single sample is the source of the 2 T cell receptor beta chains below, sequenced in a study of T cells in Graves' hyperthyroidism and ophthalmopathy. Amplification targeted TCR beta CDR3 regions from RNA transcripts. RT-PCR in the first round (using the HTBI primer set) targeted the TCR CDR3. TCRdb fed the multiplex PCR reads into MiXCR, producing one record per CDR3 protein. The repertoire has more than 350,000 distinct CDR3 sequences, more than 13% of them found once; the top ten carry roughly 33%. Sequences were obtained from blood. The receptors originated from a woman aged 25-40 years with Graves' hyperthyroidism.

The CDR3 here is CASTAGVAKNIQYF. CDR3 bases: TGTGCCAGTACTGCAGGGGTAGCCAAAAACATTCAGTACTTC. The chain couples TRBV19 to TRBJ2-4, with a tentative D call TRBD1 (6 bases). The CDR3 runs to 14 residues. CDR1 is LNHDA and CDR2 is SQIVND in the germline V gene (reference sequence). Trimming took 7 bases from V and 0 from J, leaving 10 bases between them.

This chain links TRBV7-9 with TRBJ2-7; D not resolved. Germline CDR1 and CDR2: SEHNR and FQNEAQ (reference sequence). The CDR3 runs 14 residues. The V end lost 5 bases, the J end lost 3 bases, and 14 bases lay between the germline ends. CDR3 protein: CASSQGRQFYEQYF. The CDR3 DNA follows: TGTGCCAGCAGCCAAGGTCGGCAGTTCTACGAGCAGTACTTC.